This T cell receptor (beta chain) was observed in a study of blood T cell repertoires in COVID-19. Study summary: The origin of the acute and convalescent COVID-19 samples was the United States, Italy and Spain. T cells, B-cell-depleted T cells, or PBMCs provided the cDNA or gDNA that served as material.

Per the original data handling: Amplification with reference gene primers provided the estimates of nucleated cell counts. Measured with immunoSEQ multiplex PCR; TCRdb has only the in-frame clones, and not every one. V and J calls and clone size come straight from that table; D and trimming were deduced from the DNA. Among around 200,000 clones, around 83% were seen once, and the ten largest hold roughly 7.8%. Per germline, CDR1 SGHRS and CDR2 YFSETQ. After removal of 4 bases from V and 1 base from J, the junction contained 6 bases not matched to a gene. This CDR3 contains 15 residues. The sample comprised peripheral blood. The chain links TRBV5-1 to TRBJ2-5; TRBD1 aligns across 8 bases. The receptor was isolated from a man aged 40-50 years with active or convalescent COVID-19. This chain's CDR3 is CASSPTGVIQETQYF. CDR3 in DNA: TGCGCCAGCAGCCCGACAGGGGTCATCCAAGAGACCCAGTACTTC.